This entry concerns a single TCR beta chain. Its antigen is currently unknown. The germline V gene has CDR1 MDHEN and CDR2 SYDVKM. The CDR3 consists of 14 residues. The data were taken from a study of cytomegalovirus exposure and HLA in healthy donors. Study-wide findings and caveats: HLA-A and HLA-B allele assignments for most subjects were reportedly predicted accurately using TCR beta sequences. Through in vitro validation, three CMV-associated chains were shown to be specific for CMV antigens.

In the PCR, 60 Vbeta and 13 Jbeta primers were used. Assay used: immunoSEQ multiplex PCR; TCRdb lists only in-frame clones, some missing. The repertoire holds some 120,000 clones, around 81% seen once, with under 5% in the top ten. The source is a woman in her thirties in good health and CMV-seronegative. This chain uses TRBV28 with TRBJ2-5, with TRBD1 matching over 9 bases. The tail of the sequence fits TRBJ2-7 better, so the J call may be wrong. The sample taken for sequencing was PBMCs. In DNA form, the CDR3 reads TGTGCCAGCAGTTTCGGGACAGGGAGGTACGAGCAGTACTTC. Residues: CASSFGTGRYEQYF.